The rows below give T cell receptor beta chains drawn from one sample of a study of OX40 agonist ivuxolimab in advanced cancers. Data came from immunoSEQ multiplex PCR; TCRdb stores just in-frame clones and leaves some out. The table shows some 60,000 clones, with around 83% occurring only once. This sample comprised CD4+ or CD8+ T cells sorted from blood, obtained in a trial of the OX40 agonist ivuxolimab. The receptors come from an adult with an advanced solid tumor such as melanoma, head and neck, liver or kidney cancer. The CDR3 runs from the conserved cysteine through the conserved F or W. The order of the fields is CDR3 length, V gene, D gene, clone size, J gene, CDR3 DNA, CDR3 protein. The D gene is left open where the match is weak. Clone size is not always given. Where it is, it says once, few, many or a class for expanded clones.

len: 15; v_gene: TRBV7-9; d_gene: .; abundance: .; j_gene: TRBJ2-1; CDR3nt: TGTGCCAGCAGCTTATTCGGGGGTGCCTACAATGAGCAGTTCTTC; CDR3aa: CASSLFGGAYNEQFF
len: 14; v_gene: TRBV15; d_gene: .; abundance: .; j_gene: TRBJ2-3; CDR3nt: TGTGCCACCAGCATGGGGGGAGAGGCAGATACGCAGTATTTT; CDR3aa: CATSMGGEADTQYF
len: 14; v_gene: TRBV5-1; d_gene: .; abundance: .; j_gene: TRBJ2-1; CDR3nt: TGCGCCAGCAGTTTGGGACTTAACCTCGGTGAGCAGTTCTTC; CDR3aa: CASSLGLNLGEQFF
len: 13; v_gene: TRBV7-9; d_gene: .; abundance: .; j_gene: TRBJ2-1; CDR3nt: TGTGCCAGCAGCCCCGGACTCAACAATGAGCAGTTCTTC; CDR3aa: CASSPGLNNEQFF
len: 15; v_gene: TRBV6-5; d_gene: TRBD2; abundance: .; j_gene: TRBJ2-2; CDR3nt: TGTGCCAGCAGTTACAGCGGGGGGGCGTTAGGGGAGCTGTTTTTT; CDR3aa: CASSYSGGALGELFF
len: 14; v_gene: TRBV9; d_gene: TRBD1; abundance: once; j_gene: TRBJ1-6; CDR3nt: TGTGCCAGCAGCGTAGGACAGGGAGATTCACCCCTCCACTTT; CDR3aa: CASSVGQGDSPLHF
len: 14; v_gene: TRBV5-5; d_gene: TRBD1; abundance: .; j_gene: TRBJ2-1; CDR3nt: TGTGCCAGCAGACCCGGACAGGGGGACCGTGAGCAGTTCTTC; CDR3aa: CASRPGQGDREQFF
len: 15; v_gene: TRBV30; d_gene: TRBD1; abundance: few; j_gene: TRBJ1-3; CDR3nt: TGTGCCTGGAGTGAAGGACAGGGGTGGAGAAACACCATATATTTT; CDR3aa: CAWSEGQGWRNTIYF
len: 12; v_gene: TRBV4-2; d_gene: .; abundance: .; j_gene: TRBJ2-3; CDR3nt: TGTGCCAGCAGCCAAGTCACAGATACGCAGTATTTT; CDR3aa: CASSQVTDTQYF
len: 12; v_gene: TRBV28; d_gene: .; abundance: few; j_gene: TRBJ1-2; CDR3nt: TGTGCCAGCAGCCCTGGCCGGGCGAGCTACACCTTC; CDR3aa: CASSPGRASYTF
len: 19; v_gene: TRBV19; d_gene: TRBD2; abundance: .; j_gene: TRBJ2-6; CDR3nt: TGTGCCAGTAGTACTGGCCGGGGGGGGGCGACCTCCTACCCCGACGTCCTGACTTTC; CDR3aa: CASSTGRGGATSYPDVLTF
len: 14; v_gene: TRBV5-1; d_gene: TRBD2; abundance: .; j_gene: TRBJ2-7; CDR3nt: TGCGCCAGCAGCCCACTAGCGGGAGGTCAGGAGCAGTACTTC; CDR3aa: CASSPLAGGQEQYF
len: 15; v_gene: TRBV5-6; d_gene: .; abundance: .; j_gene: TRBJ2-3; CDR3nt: TGTGCCAGCAGCCCCGGTGTGCGAAGCACAGATACGCAGTATTTT; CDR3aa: CASSPGVRSTDTQYF
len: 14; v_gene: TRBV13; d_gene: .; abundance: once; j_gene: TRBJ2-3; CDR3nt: TGTGCCAGCAGCGCTTCTCGGGGGGCAAATACGCAGTATTTT; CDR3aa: CASSASRGANTQYF
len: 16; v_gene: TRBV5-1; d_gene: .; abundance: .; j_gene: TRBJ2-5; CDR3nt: TGCGCCAGCAGCTTGGGTTTGCTAGCATCGCAAGAGACCCAGTACTTC; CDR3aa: CASSLGLLASQETQYF
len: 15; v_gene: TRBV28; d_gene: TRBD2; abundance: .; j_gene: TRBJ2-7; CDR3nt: TGTGCCAGCAGTACCCAGAGCGGGGGCTCCTACGAGCAGTACTTC; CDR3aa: CASSTQSGGSYEQYF
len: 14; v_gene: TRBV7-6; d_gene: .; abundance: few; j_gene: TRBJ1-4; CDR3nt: TGTGCCAGCAGCTTAGCGCCGGCAGATGAAAAACTGTTTTTT; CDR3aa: CASSLAPADEKLFF
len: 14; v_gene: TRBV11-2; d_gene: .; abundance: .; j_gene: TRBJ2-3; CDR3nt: TGTGCCAGCAGCGCGGACAGATCTTCAGATACGCAGTATTTT; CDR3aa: CASSADRSSDTQYF
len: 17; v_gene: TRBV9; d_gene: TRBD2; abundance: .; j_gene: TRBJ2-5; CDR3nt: TGTGCCAGCAGCGCCGTCGGGACTAGCGGGGCCCAAGAGACCCAGTACTTC; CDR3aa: CASSAVGTSGAQETQYF
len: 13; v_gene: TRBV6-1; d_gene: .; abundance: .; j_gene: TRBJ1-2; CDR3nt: TGTGCCAGCAGTAGGGCAGACTATTATGGCTACACCTTC; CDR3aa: CASSRADYYGYTF
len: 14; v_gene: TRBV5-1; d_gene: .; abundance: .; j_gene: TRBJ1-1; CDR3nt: TGCGCCAGCAGCTTGGGCAAAATGAACACTGAAGCTTTCTTT; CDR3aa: CASSLGKMNTEAFF
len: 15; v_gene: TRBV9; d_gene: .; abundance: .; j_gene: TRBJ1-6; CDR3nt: TGTGCCAGCAGCTTAAGATCGGGGGTCGATTCACCCCTCCACTTT; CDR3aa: CASSLRSGVDSPLHF
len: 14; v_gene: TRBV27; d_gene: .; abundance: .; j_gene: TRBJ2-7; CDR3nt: TGTGCCAGCAGTTTACGTACGGATGGTTACGAGCAGTACTTC; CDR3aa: CASSLRTDGYEQYF
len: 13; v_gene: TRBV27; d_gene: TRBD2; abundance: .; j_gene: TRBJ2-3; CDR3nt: TGTGCCAGCCAGCGGGGGGGAACAGATACGCAGTATTTT; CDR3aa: CASQRGGTDTQYF
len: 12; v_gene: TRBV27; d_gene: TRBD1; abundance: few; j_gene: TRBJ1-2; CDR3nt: TGTGCCAGCAGTAAGACAGGGGACGGCTACACCTTC; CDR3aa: CASSKTGDGYTF
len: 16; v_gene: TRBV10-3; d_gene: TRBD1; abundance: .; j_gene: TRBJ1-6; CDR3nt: TGTGCCATCAGTGCCAAGGCAACAGGGGGCGATTCACCCCTCCACTTT; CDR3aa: CAISAKATGGDSPLHF
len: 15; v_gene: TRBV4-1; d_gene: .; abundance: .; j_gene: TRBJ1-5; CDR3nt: TGCGCCAGCAGCCAAGCCCTGGGGGACAATCAGCCCCAGCATTTT; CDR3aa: CASSQALGDNQPQHF
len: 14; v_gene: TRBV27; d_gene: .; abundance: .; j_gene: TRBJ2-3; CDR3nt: TGTGCCAGCAGTCAGGGGACCAGCACAGATACGCAGTATTTT; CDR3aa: CASSQGTSTDTQYF
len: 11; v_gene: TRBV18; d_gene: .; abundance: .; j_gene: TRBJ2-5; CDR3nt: TGTGCCAGCTCACCGCAAGAGACCCAGTACTTC; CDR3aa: CASSPQETQYF
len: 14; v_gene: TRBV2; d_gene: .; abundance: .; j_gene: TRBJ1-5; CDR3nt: TGTGCCAGCACGGGGGGGAATAGCAATCAGCCCCAGCATTTT; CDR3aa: CASTGGNSNQPQHF
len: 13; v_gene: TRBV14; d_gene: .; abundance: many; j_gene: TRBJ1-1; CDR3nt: TGTGCCAGCAGCCAAGAACACACCACTGAAGCTTTCTTT; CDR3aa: CASSQEHTTEAFF
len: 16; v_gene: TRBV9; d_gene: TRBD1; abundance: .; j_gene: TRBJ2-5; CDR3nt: TGTGCCAGCAGCACACCTAAGACAGGGGGTGGGGAGACCCAGTACTTC; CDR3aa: CASSTPKTGGGETQYF
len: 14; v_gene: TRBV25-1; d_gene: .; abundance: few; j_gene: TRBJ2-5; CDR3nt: TGTGCCAGCAGTGAATGGGGCATCCAAGAGACCCAGTACTTC; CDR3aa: CASSEWGIQETQYF
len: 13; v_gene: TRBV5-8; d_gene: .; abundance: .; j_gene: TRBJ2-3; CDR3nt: TGTGCCAGCAGCTTACAGGGTTCAGATACGCAGTATTTT; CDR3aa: CASSLQGSDTQYF
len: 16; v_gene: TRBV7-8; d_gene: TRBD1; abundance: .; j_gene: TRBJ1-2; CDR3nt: TGTGCCAGCAGCTTAGCCCTGGGACAGAGGGTGGATGGCTACACCTTC; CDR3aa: CASSLALGQRVDGYTF
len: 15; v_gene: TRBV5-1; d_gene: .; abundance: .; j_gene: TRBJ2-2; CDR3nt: TGCGCCAGCAGCTTGGGATTTTATGAGTCCGGGGAGCTGTTTTTT; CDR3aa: CASSLGFYESGELFF
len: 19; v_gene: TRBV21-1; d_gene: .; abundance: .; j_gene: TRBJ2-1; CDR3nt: TGTGCCAGCAGCCCTCTGGGACACCAACTAGCGGGGAGAAGGTATGAGCAGTTCTTC; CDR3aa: CASSPLGHQLAGRRYEQFF
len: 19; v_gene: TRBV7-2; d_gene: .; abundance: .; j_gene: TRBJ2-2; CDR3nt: TGTGCCAGCAGCTTAAGTGGCCCCAAGTGGGTGGAGGAGACCGGGGAGCTGTTTTTT; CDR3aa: CASSLSGPKWVEETGELFF
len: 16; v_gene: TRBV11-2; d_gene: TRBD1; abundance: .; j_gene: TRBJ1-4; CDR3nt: TGTGCCAGCAGCCGGATTCTAACAGGGGGCCGTGAAAAACTGTTTTTT; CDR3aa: CASSRILTGGREKLFF
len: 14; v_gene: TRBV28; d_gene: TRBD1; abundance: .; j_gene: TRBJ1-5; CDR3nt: TGTGCCAGCACCGGACAGGGGGTCAGCCAGCCCCAGCATTTT; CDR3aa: CASTGQGVSQPQHF
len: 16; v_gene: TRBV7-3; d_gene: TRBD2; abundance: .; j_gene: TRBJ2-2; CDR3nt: TGTGCCAGCAGCCCCGGACTAGCGCGACACACCGGGGAGCTGTTTTTT; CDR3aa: CASSPGLARHTGELFF
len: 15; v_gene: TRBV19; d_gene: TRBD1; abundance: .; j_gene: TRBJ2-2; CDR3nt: TGTGCCAGTAGTATAGGGACAGGGGTCACCGGGGAGCTGTTTTTT; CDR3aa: CASSIGTGVTGELFF